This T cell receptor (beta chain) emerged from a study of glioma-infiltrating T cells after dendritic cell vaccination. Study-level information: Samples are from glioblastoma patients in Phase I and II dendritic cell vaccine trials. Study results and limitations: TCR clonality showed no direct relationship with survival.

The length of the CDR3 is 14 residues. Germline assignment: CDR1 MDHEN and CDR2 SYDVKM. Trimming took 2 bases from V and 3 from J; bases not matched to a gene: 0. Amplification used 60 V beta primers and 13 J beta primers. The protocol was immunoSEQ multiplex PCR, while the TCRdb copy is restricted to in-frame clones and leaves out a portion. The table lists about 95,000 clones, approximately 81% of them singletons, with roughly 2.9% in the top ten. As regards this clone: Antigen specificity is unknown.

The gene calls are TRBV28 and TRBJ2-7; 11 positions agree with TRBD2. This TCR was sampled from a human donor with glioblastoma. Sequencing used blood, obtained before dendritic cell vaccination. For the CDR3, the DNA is TGTGCCAGCAGTTTAGGACTAGCGGGCTACGAGCAGTACTTC. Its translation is CASSLGLAGYEQYF.